A single sample gave rise to the 24 T cell receptor beta chains below, sequenced in a study of beta chain features in type 1 diabetes. Study conclusions and caveats: Type 1 diabetes patients showed a moderate but significant shortening of TCRB CDR3s in all four CD4+ subsets.

These receptors have no known antigen. Expressed TCRB transcripts got sequenced, as all isolated RNA was reverse transcribed. Assay used: immunoSEQ multiplex PCR; TCRdb lists only in-frame clones, some missing. The data hold about 370,000 clones, with 8% to 10% observed a single time. Specimen: central memory CD4+ T cells from blood. These receptors were obtained from a young man with type 1 diabetes.

The rearrangement joins TRBV28 to TRBJ1-2, with 8 bases matching TRBD1. Germline CDR1 and CDR2: MDHEN and SYDVKM. Trimming cost V 6 bases and J 4 bases; bases outside gene matches: 10. The CDR3 loop spans 15 amino acids. For the CDR3, the DNA is TGTGCCAGCAGCCCAGGGGGCCTCAACTCCTATGGCTACACCTTC. Amino acid sequence: CASSPGGLNSYGYTF.

Concerning this clone: The same CDR3 also results from other DNA sequences found in this sample. This rearrangement joins TRBV19 to TRBJ2-5; D ambiguous. The V gene lost 5 bases and the J gene lost 2 bases, with 6 bases spanning the gap. Germline V gives CDR1 LNHDA, CDR2 SQIVND (reference sequence). CDR3 length: 12 amino acids. The CDR3 DNA sequence: TGTGCCAGTAGTCGAAGACAAGAGACCCAGTACTTC. Translated, it gives CASSRRQETQYF.

The chain combines TRBV7-9 with TRBJ2-7; 8 positions agree with TRBD2. There are 16 residues in the CDR3. Per the germline V gene, CDR1 is SEHNR and CDR2 is FQNEAQ (reference sequence). J was trimmed by 1 base and V by 5 bases; bases with no gene match: 10. CDR3 coding DNA: TGTGCCAGCAGCCTGGACGAAGGCGGGAGGTCCTACGAGCAGTACTTC. Protein product: CASSLDEGGRSYEQYF.

This chain uses TRBV28 with TRBJ1-4; D is ambiguous. Germline V gives CDR1 MDHEN, CDR2 SYDVKM. CDR3 size: 13 residues. V was cut by 8 bases and J by 4 bases, with 11 bases left in between. CDR3 residues: CASQDRGNEKLFF. The CDR3 coding sequence is TGTGCCAGCCAGGACCGAGGTAATGAAAAACTGTTTTTT.

This clone was counted between two and nine times. V usage is TRBV28 and J usage is TRBJ2-1; D perhaps matches TRBD1 (6 bases). CDR3 length: 16 residues. With 6 bases removed from V and 0 bases from J, the gap between germline ends came to 15 bases. Looked up from germline, CDR1 is MDHEN and CDR2 is SYDVKM. CDR3 nucleotide sequence: TGTGCCAGCAGCGCCGACTACAGGGACTCCTACAATGAGCAGTTCTTC. Translated, it gives CASSADYRDSYNEQFF.

V gene TRBV5-6 combines with J gene TRBJ2-1; D is perhaps TRBD2 (6 bases). The V and J ends lost 2 bases and 7 bases respectively, with 16 bases between them. The CDR3 runs 15 residues. CDR1 SGHDT and CDR2 YYEEEE come from the germline V gene. The CDR3 is CASSFVPSEGNEQFF. The CDR3 region has the DNA TGTGCCAGCAGCTTTGTTCCTAGCGAAGGGAATGAGCAGTTCTTC.

At least ten counts were recorded for this clone. V and J are TRBV5-4 and TRBJ2-4; 7 bases are a match to TRBD2. The length of the CDR3 is 13 residues. Losses at the gene ends were 0 bases for V and 8 bases for J; bases not matched to a gene: 2. The germline CDR1 and CDR2 sequences are SGHNT and YYREEE (reference sequence). This CDR3 reads CASSLARGDIQYF. The DNA of the CDR3 is TGTGCCAGCAGCTTGGCCCGGGGGGACATTCAGTACTTC.

This clone was counted ten times or more. CDR3 sequence: CASSPIGQGSYEQYF. The CDR3 nucleotides read TGTGCCAGCAGTCCAATTGGACAGGGATCCTACGAGCAGTACTTC. This chain links TRBV28 with TRBJ2-7, with TRBD1 matching over 8 bases. The ends lost 5 bases at V and 1 base at J; junction bases unmatched: 7. The CDR3 is 15 amino acids. Germline lookup yields CDR1 MDHEN and CDR2 SYDVKM.

Notes on this clone: A read error may account for a junction end that differs from germline. The chain joins TRBV4-1 to TRBJ1-4; no clear D. Per the germline V gene, CDR1 is MGHRA and CDR2 is YSYEKL. This CDR3 is built from 17 residues. The chain's CDR3 is CASNQVRSGATNEKLFF. For the CDR3, the DNA is TGCGCCAGCAACCAAGTAAGATCGGGAGCAACTAATGAAAAACTGTTTTTT.

This clone was observed once. The chain has TRBV6-5 and TRBJ2-7, with 10 bases that match TRBD1. This CDR3 spans 14 amino acids. Trimming took 8 bases from V and 3 from J; bases not matched to a gene: 7. Germline lookup yields CDR1 MNHEY and CDR2 SVGAGI. The CDR3 here is CASSARTGGYEQYF. In nucleotides, the CDR3 is TGTGCCAGCTCCGCACGGACAGGGGGCTACGAGCAGTACTTC.

This clone turned up a few times. The chain joins TRBV5-1 to TRBJ2-1; D remains ambiguous. Trimming shortened V by 1 base and J by 5 bases, and 4 bases separated the two germline ends. There are 12 residues in the CDR3. CDR1 and CDR2 from the germline V gene are SGHRS and YFSETQ. CDR3 bases: TGCGCCAGCAGCTTGCCCCACAATGAGCAGTTCTTC. Protein sequence: CASSLPHNEQFF.

The chain links TRBV7-2 to TRBJ2-7; a weak D match, TRBD1 (5 bases). Germline assignment: CDR1 SGHTA and CDR2 FQGNSA. The V and J ends lost 7 bases and 5 bases respectively, with 15 bases between them. This CDR3 has 13 amino acids. DNA of the CDR3: TGTGCCAGCACCCTAGGGGTCAGGGACGAGCAGTACTTC. It specifies CASTLGVRDEQYF.

This clone is a singleton in its sample. The chain recombines TRBV19 with TRBJ2-7; no reliable D call. V gave up 11 bases and J gave up 1 base, with 9 bases separating them. The CDR3 spans 11 residues. The germline gives CDR1 LNHDA, CDR2 SQIVND (reference sequence). The DNA of the CDR3 is TGTGCCTGGAGTGTATCCTACGAGCAGTACTTC. It is translated as CAWSVSYEQYF.

This clone showed up just a few times. V is TRBV7-9 and J is TRBJ1-2, with no clear D. This CDR3 has 15 amino acids. Germline CDR1 and CDR2: SEHNR and FQNEAQ (reference sequence). The V gene lost 6 bases and the J gene lost 4 bases, with 18 bases spanning the gap. CDR3 in amino acids: CASSSLRAPSYGYTF. CDR3 sequence (DNA): TGTGCCAGCAGTTCACTCCGGGCCCCGTCCTATGGCTACACCTTC.

This clone was seen only a few times. The rearrangement links TRBV7-2 to TRBJ1-5, with 8 positions matching TRBD1. The CDR3 length is 14 residues. Per germline, CDR1 SGHTA and CDR2 FQGNSA. Unmatched junction bases numbered 1, after V lost 2 bases and J lost 4 bases. CDR3 in amino acids: CASSLQGANQPQHF. The DNA for the CDR3 is TGTGCCAGCAGCTTACAGGGGGCGAATCAGCCCCAGCATTTT. Full variable domain (outside the CDR3, taken from reference TRBV7-2 and TRBJ1-5): GAGVSQSPSNKVTEKGKDVELRCDPISGHTALYWYRQSLGQGLEFLIYFQGNSAPDKSGLPSDRFSAERTGGSVSTLTIQRTQQEDSAVYLCASSLQGANQPQHFGDGTRLSIL.

This clone was detected only a few times. A read error may produce the germline difference seen at one junction end. This sequence joins TRBV6-6 and TRBJ1-4, with a weak D call TRBD1 (6 bases). The CDR3 contains 12 residues. Germline-derived CDR1 and CDR2 are MNHNY and SVGAGI (reference sequence). The CDR3 DNA sequence: TGTGCCAGCACTTACAGGGCCGAAAAACTGTTTTTT. Encoded protein: CASTYRAEKLFF.

This clone was seen only a few times. Other DNA sequences in this specimen translate into the identical CDR3. This chain uses TRBV5-1 with TRBJ1-5; D might be TRBD1 (5 bases). The CDR3 spans 15 residues. CDR1 is SGHRS, CDR2 YFSETQ, per germline. Between the trimmed V and J ends, which lost 0 bases and 3 bases, there was a span of 10 bases. Here the CDR3 reads CASSLAAGSNQPQHF. The CDR3 DNA follows: TGCGCCAGCAGCTTGGCGGCAGGGTCCAATCAGCCCCAGCATTTT.

The genes are TRBV2 and TRBJ1-4, with 8 bases that match TRBD1. Trimming took 7 bases from V and 3 from J; bases not matched to a gene: 4. The V gene's germline CDR1 is SNHLY and CDR2 FYNNEI. The CDR3 has 14 amino acids. The CDR3 here is CASTVTGANEKLFF. The CDR3 DNA reads TGTGCCAGCACCGTGACAGGGGCTAATGAAAAACTGTTTTTT.

This clone was recorded a few times. This may be a read error, as it is one base from a much larger clone. V is TRBV7-6 and J is TRBJ2-1; D remains unclear. This CDR3 is 12 amino acids long. V dropped 4 bases and J dropped 6 bases, with 7 bases sitting between them. The germline V gene has CDR1 SGHVS and CDR2 FNYEAQ. CDR3 DNA: TGTGCCAGCAGCTCTCTGGGCAATGAGCAGTTCTTC. The encoded protein is CASSSLGNEQFF.

This rearrangement joins TRBV7-3 to TRBJ2-1; unclear D gene. The germline V gene has CDR1 SGHTA and CDR2 FQGTGA. V was cut by 2 bases and J by 6 bases, with 8 bases left in between. The CDR3 is 13 residues long. CDR3 sequence: CASSLSITNEQFF. The CDR3, as DNA: TGTGCCAGCAGCTTATCTATTACCAATGAGCAGTTCTTC.

At least ten counts were recorded for this clone. V and J are TRBV28 and TRBJ2-7, with D uncertain. Trimming pared 5 bases from V and 3 bases from J, leaving 5 bases between. The length of the CDR3 is 11 residues. Germline V gives CDR1 MDHEN, CDR2 SYDVKM. CDR3 sequence: CASSINYEQYF. DNA of the CDR3: TGTGCCAGCAGTATTAACTACGAGCAGTACTTC. The full variable domain, with the rest looked up from reference TRBV28 and TRBJ2-7, is DVKVTQSSRYLVKRTGEKVFLECVQDMDHENMFWYRQDPGLGLRLIYFSYDVKMKEKGDIPEGYSVSREKKERFSLILESASTNQTSMYLCASSINYEQYFGPGTRLTVT.

The J gene is TRBJ2-7, the V gene TRBV28; D uncertain. The germline CDR1 and CDR2 sequences are MDHEN and SYDVKM. Trimming shortened V by 2 bases and J by 4 bases, and 6 bases separated the two germline ends. The CDR3 sequence is 12 residues long. The CDR3 is CASSLIGYEQYF. In nucleotides, the CDR3 is TGTGCCAGCAGTTTAATCGGGTACGAGCAGTACTTC.

The chain carries TRBV7-2 and TRBJ1-3; TRBD1 matches 7 bases. The J segment lost 0 bases and the V segment lost 5 bases, leaving 13 bases of the junction unmatched. CDR3 length: 18 amino acids. In germline, CDR1 is SGHTA, CDR2 FQGNSA. The CDR3 is CASSPHPTGPTSGNTIYF. In DNA form, the CDR3 reads TGTGCCAGCAGCCCCCACCCGACAGGGCCGACCTCTGGAAACACCATATATTTT. Using reference TRBV7-2 and TRBJ1-3 for the parts outside the CDR3, the full variable domain is GAGVSQSPSNKVTEKGKDVELRCDPISGHTALYWYRQSLGQGLEFLIYFQGNSAPDKSGLPSDRFSAERTGGSVSTLTIQRTQQEDSAVYLCASSPHPTGPTSGNTIYFGEGSWLTVV.

The chain couples TRBV6-1 to TRBJ2-7; D uncertain. Trimming stripped 1 base from V and 0 bases from J, with 7 bases between. The length of the CDR3 is 14 residues. Germline V gene data show CDR1 as MNHNS and CDR2 as SASEGT. Written as DNA, the CDR3 is TGTGCCAGCAGTGAAGGAATGTACTCCTACGAGCAGTACTTC. Amino acid sequence: CASSEGMYSYEQYF.